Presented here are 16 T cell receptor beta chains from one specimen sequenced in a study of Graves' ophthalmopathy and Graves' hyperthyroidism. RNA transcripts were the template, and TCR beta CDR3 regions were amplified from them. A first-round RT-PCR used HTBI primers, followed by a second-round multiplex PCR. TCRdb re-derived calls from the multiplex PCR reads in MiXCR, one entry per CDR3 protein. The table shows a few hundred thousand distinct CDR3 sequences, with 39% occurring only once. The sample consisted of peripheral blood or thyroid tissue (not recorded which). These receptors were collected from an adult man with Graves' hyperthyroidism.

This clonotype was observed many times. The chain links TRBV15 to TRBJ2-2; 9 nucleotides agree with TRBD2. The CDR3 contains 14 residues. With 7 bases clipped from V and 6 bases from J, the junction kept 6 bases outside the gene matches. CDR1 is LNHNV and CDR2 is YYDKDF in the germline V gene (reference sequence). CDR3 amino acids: CATKAGGPAGELFF. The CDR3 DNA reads TGTGCCACCAAGGCGGGGGGGCCGGCCGGGGAGCTGTTTTTT.

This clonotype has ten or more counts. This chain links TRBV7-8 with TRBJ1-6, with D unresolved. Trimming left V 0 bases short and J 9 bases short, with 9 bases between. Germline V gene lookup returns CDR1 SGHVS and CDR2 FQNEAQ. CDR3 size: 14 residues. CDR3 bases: TGTGCCAGCAGCTTAGCAATAAGGTTTTCACCCCTCCACTTT. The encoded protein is CASSLAIRFSPLHF.

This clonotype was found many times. The DNA for the CDR3 is TGCGCCAGCAGCCTCATAGGACAAGAAAAACTGTTTTTT. Protein sequence: CASSLIGQEKLFF. The chain carries TRBV5-1 and TRBJ1-4, with a possible D match to TRBD1 (5 bases). The germline CDR1 and CDR2 sequences are SGHRS and YFSETQ. Trimming took off 4 bases at V and 8 bases at J, with 12 bases between the two ends. The CDR3 is 13 residues long.

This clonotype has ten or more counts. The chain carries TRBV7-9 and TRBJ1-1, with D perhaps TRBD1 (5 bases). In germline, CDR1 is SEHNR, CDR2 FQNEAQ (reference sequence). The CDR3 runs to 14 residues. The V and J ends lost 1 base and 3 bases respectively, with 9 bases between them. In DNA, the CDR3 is TGTGCCAGCAGCTTAGGGGTGGGACACACTGAAGCTTTCTTT. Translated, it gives CASSLGVGHTEAFF.

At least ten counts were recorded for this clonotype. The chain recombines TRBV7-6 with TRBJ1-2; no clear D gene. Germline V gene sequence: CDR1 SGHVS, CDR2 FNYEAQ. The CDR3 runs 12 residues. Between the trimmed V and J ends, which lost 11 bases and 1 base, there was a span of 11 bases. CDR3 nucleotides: TGTGCCGTTCGAGCTTATAACTATGGCTACACCTTC. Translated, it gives CAVRAYNYGYTF.

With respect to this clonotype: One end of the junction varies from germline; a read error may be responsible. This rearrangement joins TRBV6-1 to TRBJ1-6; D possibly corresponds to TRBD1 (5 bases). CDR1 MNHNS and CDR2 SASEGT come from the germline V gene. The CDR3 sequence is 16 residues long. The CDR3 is CASTTEGSSYSSPLHF. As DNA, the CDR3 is TGTGCCAGCACCACGGAGGGGAGCTCCTATAGTTCACCCCTCCACTTT.

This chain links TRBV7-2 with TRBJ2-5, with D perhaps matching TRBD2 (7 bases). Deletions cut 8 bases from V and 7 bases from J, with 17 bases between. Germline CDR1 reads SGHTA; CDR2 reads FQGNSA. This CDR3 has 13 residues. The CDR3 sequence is CASGGGGIGTQYF. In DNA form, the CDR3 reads TGTGCCAGCGGGGGGGGGGGCATTGGGACCCAGTACTTC.

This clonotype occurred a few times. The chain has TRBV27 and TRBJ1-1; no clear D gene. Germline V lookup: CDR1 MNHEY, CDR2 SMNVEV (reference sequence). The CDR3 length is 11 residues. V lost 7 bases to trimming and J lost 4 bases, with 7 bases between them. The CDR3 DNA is TGTGCCAGCATTAAGGGCACTGAAGCTTTCTTT. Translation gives CASIKGTEAFF.

As DNA, the CDR3 is TGCAGCGCTTACTTTGACAGCAGCACGGACGGCCCAGTCTTACGCTACACCTTC. This translates into CSAYFDSSTDGPVLRYTF. The rearrangement uses TRBV29-1 and TRBJ1-2; tentatively, D is TRBD1 (5 bases). The CDR3 length is 18 residues. With 7 bases removed from V and 9 bases from J, the gap between germline ends came to 36 bases. Germline loops: CDR1 SQVTM, CDR2 ANQGSEA.

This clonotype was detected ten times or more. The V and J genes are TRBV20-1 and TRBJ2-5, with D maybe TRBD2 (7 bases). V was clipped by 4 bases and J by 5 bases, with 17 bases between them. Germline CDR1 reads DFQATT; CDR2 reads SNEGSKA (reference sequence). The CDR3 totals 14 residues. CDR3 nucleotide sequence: TGCAGTGCTACGAGGGGGGGGGCCTCTGAGACCCAGTACTTC. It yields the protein CSATRGGASETQYF.

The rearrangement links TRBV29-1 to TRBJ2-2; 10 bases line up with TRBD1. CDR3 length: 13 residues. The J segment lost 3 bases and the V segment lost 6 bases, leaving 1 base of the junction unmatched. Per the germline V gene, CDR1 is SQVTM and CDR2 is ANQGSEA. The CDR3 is CSVDRGDTGELFF. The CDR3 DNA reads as TGCAGCGTGGACAGGGGGGACACCGGGGAGCTGTTTTTT.

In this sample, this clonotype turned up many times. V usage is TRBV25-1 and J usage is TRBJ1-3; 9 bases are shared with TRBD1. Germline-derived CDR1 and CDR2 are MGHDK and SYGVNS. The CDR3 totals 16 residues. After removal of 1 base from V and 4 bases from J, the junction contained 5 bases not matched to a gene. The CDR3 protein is CASSEFLDRGGNTIYF. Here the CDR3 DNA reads TGTGCCAGCAGTGAATTCCTGGACAGGGGAGGAAACACCATATATTTT.

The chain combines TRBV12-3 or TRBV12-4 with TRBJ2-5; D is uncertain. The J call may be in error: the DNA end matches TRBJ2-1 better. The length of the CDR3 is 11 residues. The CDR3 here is CASRKYNEQFF. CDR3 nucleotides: TGTGCCAGCAGAAAGTATAATGAGCAGTTCTTC.

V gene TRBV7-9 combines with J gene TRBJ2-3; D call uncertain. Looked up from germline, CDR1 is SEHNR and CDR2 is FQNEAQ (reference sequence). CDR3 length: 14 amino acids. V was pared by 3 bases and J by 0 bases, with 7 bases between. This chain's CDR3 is CASSFARSTDTQYF. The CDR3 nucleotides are TGTGCCAGCAGCTTTGCCCGTAGCACAGATACGCAGTATTTT.

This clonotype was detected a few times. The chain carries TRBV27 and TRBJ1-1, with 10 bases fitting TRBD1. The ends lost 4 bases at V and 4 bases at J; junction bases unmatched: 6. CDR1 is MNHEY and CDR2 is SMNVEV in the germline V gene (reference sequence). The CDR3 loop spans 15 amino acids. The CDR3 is CASSSRDRGGTEAFF. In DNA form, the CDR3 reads TGTGCCAGCAGTTCCCGGGACAGGGGAGGCACTGAAGCTTTCTTT.

CDR3 sequence reads: CASSVGQGGSPLHF. For the CDR3, the DNA is TGTGCCAGCAGCGTGGGACAGGGCGGCTCACCCCTCCACTTT. The chain joins TRBV9 to TRBJ1-6; 9 nucleotides match TRBD1. After removal of 2 bases from V and 10 bases from J, the junction contained 4 bases not matched to a gene. Germline CDR1 reads SGDLS; CDR2 reads YYNGEE. The CDR3 loop spans 14 amino acids.